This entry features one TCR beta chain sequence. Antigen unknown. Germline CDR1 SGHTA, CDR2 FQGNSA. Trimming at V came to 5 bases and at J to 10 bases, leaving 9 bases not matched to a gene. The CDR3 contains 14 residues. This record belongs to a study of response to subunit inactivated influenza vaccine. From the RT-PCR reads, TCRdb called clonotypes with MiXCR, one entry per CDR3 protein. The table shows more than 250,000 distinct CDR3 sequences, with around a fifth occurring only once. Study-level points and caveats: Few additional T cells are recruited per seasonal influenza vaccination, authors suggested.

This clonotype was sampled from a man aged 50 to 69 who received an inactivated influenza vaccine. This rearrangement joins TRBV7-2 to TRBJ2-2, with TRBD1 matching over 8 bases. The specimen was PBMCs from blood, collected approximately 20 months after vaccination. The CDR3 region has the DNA TGTGCCAGCAGCCCCCGGACAGGGCTTGAGGAGCTGTTTTTT. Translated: CASSPRTGLEELFF.